Presented here are 25 T cell receptor beta chains from one specimen sequenced in a study of cytomegalovirus exposure and HLA in healthy donors. The PCR contained 60 Vbeta and 13 Jbeta primers. The protocol was immunoSEQ multiplex PCR, while the TCRdb copy is restricted to in-frame clones and leaves out a portion. Among about 200,000 clones, more than 65% were seen once, and the ten largest hold over 1.5%. The sequenced sample consisted of PBMCs. Source of these receptors: a girl under 18 in good health and CMV-seropositive.

The chain joins TRBV19 to TRBJ2-2; 8 nucleotides agree with TRBD1. With V trimmed by 6 bases and J by 6 bases, 9 bases remained unmatched. Germline-derived CDR1 and CDR2 are LNHDA and SQIVND (reference sequence). This CDR3 has 15 residues. The CDR3 spells CASSSRQGSPGELFF. CDR3 nucleotides: TGTGCCAGTAGCTCACGACAGGGGTCGCCCGGGGAGCTGTTTTTT.

This clone appeared a few times. Within the sample, other DNA sequences also encode this same CDR3. This sequence joins TRBV29-1 and TRBJ2-1; 9 nucleotides agree with TRBD2. V lost 1 base and J lost 3; bases outside the gene matches: 4. CDR3 length equals 15 residues. Germline CDR1 is SQVTM and CDR2 is ANQGSEA. This CDR3 is CSVEGGGGGYNEQFF. The CDR3 region has the DNA TGCAGCGTTGAAGGCGGGGGGGGAGGCTACAATGAGCAGTTCTTC.

This chain uses TRBV6-1 with TRBJ1-4; 9 bases match TRBD1. This CDR3 comprises 15 residues. The germline gives CDR1 MNHNS, CDR2 SASEGT. J was trimmed by 7 bases and V by 4 bases; bases with no gene match: 7. The CDR3 coding sequence is TGTGCCAGCAGTGGGGGACAGGGAGGGGCTGAAAAACTGTTTTTT. Its protein product is CASSGGQGGAEKLFF.

This sequence joins TRBV19 and TRBJ2-7, with a tentative D call TRBD2 (5 bases). Germline assignment: CDR1 LNHDA and CDR2 SQIVND (reference sequence). The CDR3 sequence is 13 residues long. V was clipped by 4 bases and J by 3 bases, with 10 bases between them. DNA of the CDR3: TGTGCCAGTAGTAAGGACGGGATCTACGAGCAGTACTTC. Amino acid sequence: CASSKDGIYEQYF.

The gene calls are TRBV9 and TRBJ2-5, with 7 nucleotides matching TRBD1. This CDR3 has 14 residues. Germline V lookup: CDR1 SGDLS, CDR2 YYNGEE. Trimming at V came to 4 bases and at J to 4 bases, leaving 7 bases not matched to a gene. CDR3 protein: CASSLQGVAETQYF. The DNA of the CDR3 is TGTGCCAGCAGCTTGCAGGGGGTTGCAGAGACCCAGTACTTC.

The chain employs TRBV11-3 and TRBJ1-5, with TRBD1 as a possible D gene (5 bases). CDR3 length: 14 residues. Looked up from germline, CDR1 is SGHNT and CDR2 is YENEEA. Deletions cut 5 bases from V and 9 bases from J, with 17 bases between. The CDR3 DNA follows: TGTGCCAGCAGCCCGGGGGGGGATTTTGGGCCCCAGCATTTT. Residues: CASSPGGDFGPQHF.

This clone has a handful of counts. The chain links TRBV6-1 to TRBJ2-5, with 12 bases identical to TRBD2. Germline V lookup: CDR1 MNHNS, CDR2 SASEGT. The CDR3 is made up of 15 amino acids. Trimming cost V 6 bases and J 2 bases; bases outside gene matches: 4. The CDR3 DNA reads TGTGCCAGCAGCCCACTAGCGGGGGGACAAGAGACCCAGTACTTC. Translated, it gives CASSPLAGGQETQYF.

This clone was seen a single time. The chain combines TRBV11-3 with TRBJ2-7; 7 nucleotides line up with TRBD2. Germline values: CDR1 SGHNT, CDR2 YENEEA. The ends lost 5 bases at V and 3 bases at J; junction bases unmatched: 7. This CDR3 is 14 amino acids long. CDR3 sequence reads: CASSPGGTNYEQYF. CDR3 nucleotides: TGTGCCAGCAGCCCCGGGGGGACGAACTACGAGCAGTACTTC.

The V and J genes are TRBV5-1 and TRBJ1-2; D perhaps matches TRBD1 (6 bases). Germline assignment: CDR1 SGHRS and CDR2 YFSETQ. This CDR3 spans 17 amino acids. V was pared by 5 bases and J by 6 bases, with 26 bases between. Here the CDR3 reads CASRGSYMGQEYDGYTF. The CDR3 region has the DNA TGCGCCAGCAGGGGCTCATATATGGGACAAGAGTATGATGGCTACACCTTC.

This clone was observed a few times. The chain has TRBV14 and TRBJ2-5; D perhaps matches TRBD2 (6 bases). The CDR3 has 19 amino acids. From germline, CDR1 is SGHDN and CDR2 FVKESK. V was cut by 4 bases and J by 4 bases, with 28 bases left in between. The CDR3 DNA is TGTGCCAGCAGCCCCCTGGCATCGGGGGTTCCTTCCCTCGGAGAGACCCAGTACTTC. It yields the protein CASSPLASGVPSLGETQYF.

This chain connects TRBV9 to TRBJ2-5; D ambiguous. Germline V gives CDR1 SGDLS, CDR2 YYNGEE. The CDR3 consists of 13 residues. V lost 6 bases to trimming and J lost 4 bases, with 13 bases between them. The DNA for the CDR3 is TGTGCCAGCAACGGCGACGCAGGAGAGACCCAGTACTTC. This translates into CASNGDAGETQYF. Full variable domain (missing parts from reference TRBV9 and TRBJ2-5): DSGVTQTPKHLITATGQRVTLRCSPRSGDLSVYWYQQSLDQGLQFLIQYYNGEERAKGNILERFSAQQFPDLHSELNLSSLELGDSALYFCASNGDAGETQYFGPGTRLLVL.

The chain combines TRBV10-3 with TRBJ1-5; D may be TRBD1 (5 bases). CDR3 length: 13 amino acids. Germline CDR1 is ENHRY and CDR2 is SYGVKD. Trimming removed 10 bases from V and 2 bases from J, with 12 bases in between. CDR3 in DNA: TGTGCCACGGACACGGGCGGCAATCAGCCCCAGCATTTT. Residues: CATDTGGNQPQHF.

The rearrangement uses TRBV10-3 and TRBJ2-7, with D possibly matching TRBD1 (6 bases). CDR1 and CDR2 from the germline V gene are ENHRY and SYGVKD. V dropped 5 bases and J dropped 0 bases, with 8 bases sitting between them. This CDR3 has 13 amino acids. The CDR3 DNA reads as TGTGCCATCAGTCTACAGGGCTCCTACGAGCAGTACTTC. This sequence encodes CAISLQGSYEQYF.

The gene calls are TRBV27 and TRBJ2-5; 9 bases are a match to TRBD2. V dropped 1 base and J dropped 4; count of bases not matched to a gene: 4. The length of the CDR3 is 15 residues. Germline V gene lookup returns CDR1 MNHEY and CDR2 SMNVEV (reference sequence). The CDR3 coding sequence is TGTGCCAGCAGTTTATTTAGCGGGGGCCTAGAGACCCAGTACTTC. This codes for CASSLFSGGLETQYF.

This rearrangement joins TRBV9 to TRBJ2-7; weak D call: TRBD1 (5 bases). Germline V gene data show CDR1 as SGDLS and CDR2 as YYNGEE. The CDR3 runs 15 residues. V was pared by 3 bases and J by 5 bases, with 18 bases between. CDR3 amino acids: CASSGTKIGRDEQYF. The CDR3 DNA sequence: TGTGCCAGCAGCGGGACAAAGATTGGCAGGGACGAGCAGTACTTC. Filled out from reference TRBV9 and TRBJ2-7, the complete variable domain reads DSGVTQTPKHLITATGQRVTLRCSPRSGDLSVYWYQQSLDQGLQFLIQYYNGEERAKGNILERFSAQQFPDLHSELNLSSLELGDSALYFCASSGTKIGRDEQYFGPGTRLTVT.

V gene TRBV4-2 combines with J gene TRBJ2-4, with unresolved D. The length of the CDR3 is 14 residues. The ends were cut back, 2 bases at V and 4 bases at J, with 9 bases in the middle. Per the germline V gene, CDR1 is LGHNA and CDR2 is YNFKEQ. The CDR3 coding sequence is TGTGCCAGCAGCCAATCAGGCGATAAAAACATTCAGTACTTC. Its protein product is CASSQSGDKNIQYF.

Worth noting for this clone: One junction end disagrees with the germline gene, perhaps due to a read error. The V gene is TRBV2, the J gene TRBJ2-7, with a tentative D call TRBD2 (6 bases). CDR3 length: 14 residues. From germline, CDR1 is SNHLY and CDR2 FYNNEI. This CDR3 reads CAISDGWGVDEQYF. DNA of the CDR3: TGTGCCATCAGTGACGGTTGGGGGGTCGACGAGCAGTACTTC. The entire variable domain, with the rest obtained from reference TRBV2 and TRBJ2-7, is as follows: EPEVTQTPSHQVTQMGQEVILRCVPISNHLYFYWYRQILGQKVEFLVSFYNNEISEKSEIFDDQFSVERPDGSNFTLKIRSTKLEDSAMYFCAISDGWGVDEQYFGPGTRLTVT.

This chain connects TRBV6-5 to TRBJ2-1; 10 positions agree with TRBD2. The germline V gene encodes CDR1 MNHEY and CDR2 SVGAGI. The V and J ends lost 5 bases and 6 bases, in that order; junction bases with no gene match: 1. The length of the CDR3 is 13 residues. The CDR3 bases are TGTGCCAGCAGTCTAGCGGGGGCCAATGAGCAGTTCTTC. Translation gives CASSLAGANEQFF.

Written as DNA, the CDR3 is TGCGCCAGCAGCCAAGATTGGGGGCTTGTGGTCTCAGATACGCAGTATTTT. This encodes CASSQDWGLVVSDTQYF. The gene calls are TRBV4-1 and TRBJ2-3; tentatively, D is TRBD1 (6 bases). This CDR3 comprises 17 residues. V was shortened by 0 bases and J by 4 bases, with 17 bases between the two germline ends. Germline lookup yields CDR1 MGHRA and CDR2 YSYEKL.

V gene TRBV6-6 combines with J gene TRBJ2-1; 10 bases are shared with TRBD1. The junction had 7 bases not matched to a gene; V was cut back by 4 bases and J by 7 bases. Looked up from germline, CDR1 is MNHNY and CDR2 is SVGAGI (reference sequence). The CDR3 length is 15 residues. The CDR3 here is CASSSPGTGVNEQFF. CDR3 DNA sequence: TGTGCCAGCAGTTCACCCGGGACAGGGGTTAATGAGCAGTTCTTC.

This chain connects TRBV30 to TRBJ1-2; TRBD1 matches at 9 bases. V lost 5 bases and J lost 7; bases outside the gene matches: 11. CDR3 length equals 14 residues. Germline assignment: CDR1 GTSNPN and CDR2 SVGIG (reference sequence). The CDR3 region is CAWGAGTGSGGYTF. The CDR3 nucleotides are TGTGCCTGGGGCGCCGGGACAGGGAGCGGTGGCTACACCTTC.

The chain is built from TRBV5-4 and TRBJ1-5; D gene ambiguous. Germline values: CDR1 SGHNT, CDR2 YYREEE (reference sequence). This CDR3 comprises 13 residues. Trimming left V 4 bases short and J 5 bases short, with 10 bases between. For the CDR3, the DNA is TGTGCCAGCAGCGCGGGTAGGGATCAGCCCCAGCATTTT. Protein: CASSAGRDQPQHF.

This chain uses TRBV5-4 with TRBJ1-2; 7 positions agree with TRBD1. This CDR3 is built from 13 residues. From germline, CDR1 is SGHNT and CDR2 YYREEE (reference sequence). The V gene end was trimmed by 3 bases and the J gene end by 4 bases; junction bases not matched to a gene: 3. This CDR3 is CASSSDRLYGYTF. In DNA form, the CDR3 reads TGTGCCAGCAGCTCGGACAGGCTCTATGGCTACACCTTC.

This chain uses TRBV5-1 with TRBJ1-6, with D unclear. V was shortened by 0 bases and J by 8 bases, with 12 bases between the two germline ends. This CDR3 has 15 residues. Germline CDR1 is SGHRS and CDR2 is YFSETQ. In DNA, the CDR3 is TGCGCCAGCAGCTTGGGGCAGGCTAGCGATTCACCCCTCCACTTT. Translated: CASSLGQASDSPLHF. Supplemented by reference TRBV5-1 and TRBJ1-6, the full variable domain reads KAGVTQTPRYLIKTRGQQVTLSCSPISGHRSVSWYQQTPGQGLQFLFEYFSETQRNKGNFPGRFSGRQFSNSRSEMNVSTLELGDSALYLCASSLGQASDSPLHFGNGTRLTVT.

CDR3 nucleotides: TGTGCCAGCAGCTTAGAGGGCAGGGGCAGGTCACCCCTCCACTTT. Translation gives CASSLEGRGRSPLHF. The chain recombines TRBV7-2 with TRBJ1-6; possible D gene TRBD1, 6 bases. V was shortened by 1 base and J by 10 bases, with 14 bases between the two germline ends. CDR1 and CDR2 (germline): SGHTA, FQGNSA. CDR3 length equals 15 residues.